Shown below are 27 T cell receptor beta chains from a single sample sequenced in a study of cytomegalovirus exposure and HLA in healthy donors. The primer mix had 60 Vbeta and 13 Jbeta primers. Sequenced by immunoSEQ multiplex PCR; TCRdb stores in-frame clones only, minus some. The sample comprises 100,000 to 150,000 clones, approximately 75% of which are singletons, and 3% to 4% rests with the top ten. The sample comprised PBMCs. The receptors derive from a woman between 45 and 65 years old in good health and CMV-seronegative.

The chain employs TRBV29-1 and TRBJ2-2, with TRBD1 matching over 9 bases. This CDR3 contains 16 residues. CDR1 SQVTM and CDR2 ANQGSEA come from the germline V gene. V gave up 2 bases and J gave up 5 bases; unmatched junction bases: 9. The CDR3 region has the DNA TGCAGCGTTGAATCATCTGGACAGGGGAGAACCGGGGAGCTGTTTTTT. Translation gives CSVESSGQGRTGELFF.

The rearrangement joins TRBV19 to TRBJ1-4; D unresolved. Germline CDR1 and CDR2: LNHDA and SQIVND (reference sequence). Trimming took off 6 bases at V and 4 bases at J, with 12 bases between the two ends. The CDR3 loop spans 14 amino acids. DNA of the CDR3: TGTGCCAGTAGGTATCGGCAGGATAATGAAAAACTGTTTTTT. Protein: CASRYRQDNEKLFF.

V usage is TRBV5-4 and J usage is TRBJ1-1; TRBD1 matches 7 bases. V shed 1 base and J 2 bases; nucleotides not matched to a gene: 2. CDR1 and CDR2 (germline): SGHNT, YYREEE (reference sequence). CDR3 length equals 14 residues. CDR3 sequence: CASSLPGGNTEAFF. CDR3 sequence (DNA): TGTGCCAGCAGCTTGCCAGGGGGAAACACTGAAGCTTTCTTT.

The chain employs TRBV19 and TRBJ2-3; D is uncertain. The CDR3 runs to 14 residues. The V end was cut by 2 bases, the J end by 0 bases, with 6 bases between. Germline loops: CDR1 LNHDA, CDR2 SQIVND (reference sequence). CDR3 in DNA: TGTGCCAGTAGTATACCCTCTAGCACAGATACGCAGTATTTT. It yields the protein CASSIPSSTDTQYF.

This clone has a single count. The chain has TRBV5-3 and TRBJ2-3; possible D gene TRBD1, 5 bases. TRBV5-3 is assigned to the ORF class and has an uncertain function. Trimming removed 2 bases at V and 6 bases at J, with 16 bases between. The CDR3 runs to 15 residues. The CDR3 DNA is TGTGCCAGAAGCTTTCGGATAGGGGATTCGGATACGCAGTATTTT. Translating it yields CARSFRIGDSDTQYF.

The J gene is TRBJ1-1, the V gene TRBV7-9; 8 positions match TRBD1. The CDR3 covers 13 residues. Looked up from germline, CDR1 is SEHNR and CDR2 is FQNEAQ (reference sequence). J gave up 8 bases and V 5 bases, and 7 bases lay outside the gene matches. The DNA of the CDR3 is TGTGCCAGCAGCCTCATGGACAGGGAGGAAGCTTTCTTT. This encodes CASSLMDREEAFF. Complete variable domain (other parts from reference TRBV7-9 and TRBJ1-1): DTGVSQNPRHKITKRGQNVTFRCDPISEHNRLYWYRQTLGQGPEFLTYFQNEAQLEKSRLLSDRFSAERPKGSFSTLEIQRTEQGDSAMYLCASSLMDREEAFFGQGTRLTVV.

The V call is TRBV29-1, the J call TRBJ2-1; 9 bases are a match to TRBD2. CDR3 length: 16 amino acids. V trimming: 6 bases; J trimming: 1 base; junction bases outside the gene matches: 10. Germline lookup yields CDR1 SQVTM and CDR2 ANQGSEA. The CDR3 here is CSVAGGREGSYNEQFF. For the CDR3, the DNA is TGCAGCGTCGCCGGAGGGCGGGAGGGGTCCTACAATGAGCAGTTCTTC.

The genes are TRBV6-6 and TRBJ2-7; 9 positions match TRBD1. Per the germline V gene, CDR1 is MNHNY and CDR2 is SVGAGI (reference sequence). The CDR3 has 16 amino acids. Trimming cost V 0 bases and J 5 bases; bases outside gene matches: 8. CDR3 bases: TGTGCCAGCAGTTACTCCGGCGGGACAGGGTCACACGAGCAGTACTTC. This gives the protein CASSYSGGTGSHEQYF.

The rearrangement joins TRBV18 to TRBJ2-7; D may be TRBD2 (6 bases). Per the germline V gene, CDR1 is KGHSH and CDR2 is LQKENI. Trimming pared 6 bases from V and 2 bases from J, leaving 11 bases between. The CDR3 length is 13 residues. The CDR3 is CASSGAGPYEQYF. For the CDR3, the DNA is TGTGCCAGCTCCGGCGCGGGGCCCTACGAGCAGTACTTC.

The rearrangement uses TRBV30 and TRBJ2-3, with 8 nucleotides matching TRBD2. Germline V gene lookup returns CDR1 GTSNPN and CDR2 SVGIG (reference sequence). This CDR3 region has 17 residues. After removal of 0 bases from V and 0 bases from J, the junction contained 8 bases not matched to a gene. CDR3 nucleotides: TGTGCCTGGAGTGTAGCGGGAGCAACACTTAGCACAGATACGCAGTATTTT. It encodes CAWSVAGATLSTDTQYF.

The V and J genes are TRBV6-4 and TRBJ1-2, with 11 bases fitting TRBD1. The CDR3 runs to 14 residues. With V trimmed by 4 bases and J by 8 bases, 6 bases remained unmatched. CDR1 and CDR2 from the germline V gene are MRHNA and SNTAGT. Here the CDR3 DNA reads TGTGCCAGCAGTGCGGGGACAGGGGGTAGCGGCTACACCTTC. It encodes CASSAGTGGSGYTF.

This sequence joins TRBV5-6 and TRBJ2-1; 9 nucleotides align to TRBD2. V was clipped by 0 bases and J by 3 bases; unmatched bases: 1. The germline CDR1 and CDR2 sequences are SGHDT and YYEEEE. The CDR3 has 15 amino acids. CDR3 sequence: CASSLALAGYNEQFF. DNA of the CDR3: TGTGCCAGCAGCTTGGCACTAGCGGGCTACAATGAGCAGTTCTTC.

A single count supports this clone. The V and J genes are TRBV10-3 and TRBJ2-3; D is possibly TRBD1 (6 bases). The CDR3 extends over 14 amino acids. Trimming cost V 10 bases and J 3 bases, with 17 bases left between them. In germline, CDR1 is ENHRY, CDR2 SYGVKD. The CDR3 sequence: CATQGEIFTDTQYF. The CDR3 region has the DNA TGTGCCACACAGGGCGAGATCTTTACAGATACGCAGTATTTT.

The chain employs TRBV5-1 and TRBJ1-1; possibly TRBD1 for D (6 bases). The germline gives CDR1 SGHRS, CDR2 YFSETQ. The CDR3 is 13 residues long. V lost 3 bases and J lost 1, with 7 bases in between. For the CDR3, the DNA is TGCGCCAGCAGCTCGACAGGGAACACTGAAGCTTTCTTT. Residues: CASSSTGNTEAFF.

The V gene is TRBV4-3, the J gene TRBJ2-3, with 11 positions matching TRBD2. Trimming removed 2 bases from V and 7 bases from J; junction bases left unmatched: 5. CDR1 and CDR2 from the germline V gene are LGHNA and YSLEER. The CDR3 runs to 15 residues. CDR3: CASSQTGLADHTQYF. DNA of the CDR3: TGCGCCAGCAGCCAAACGGGACTAGCGGACCATACGCAGTATTTT.

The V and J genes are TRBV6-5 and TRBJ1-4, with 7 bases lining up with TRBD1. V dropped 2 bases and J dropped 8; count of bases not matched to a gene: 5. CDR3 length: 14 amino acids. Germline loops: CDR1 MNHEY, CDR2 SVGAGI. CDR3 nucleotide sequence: TGTGCCAGCAGTTACAGGGGGCCGGAAGAAAAACTGTTTTTT. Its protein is CASSYRGPEEKLFF.

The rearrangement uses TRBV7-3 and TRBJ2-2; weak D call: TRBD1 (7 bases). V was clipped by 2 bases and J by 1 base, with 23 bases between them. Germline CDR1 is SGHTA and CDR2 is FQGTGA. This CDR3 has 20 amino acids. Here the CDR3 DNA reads TGTGCCAGCAGCTTATTCCTCGTGATTGGAGGGGGCTTGAACACCGGGGAGCTGTTTTTT. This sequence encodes CASSLFLVIGGGLNTGELFF.

CDR3 loop: CATAQARNTEAFF. In nucleotides, the CDR3 is TGTGCCACCGCCCAGGCAAGGAACACTGAAGCTTTCTTT. The gene calls are TRBV10-3 and TRBJ1-1; D not certain. This CDR3 is built from 13 residues. Deletions cut 10 bases from V and 1 base from J, with 13 bases between. Germline assignment: CDR1 ENHRY and CDR2 SYGVKD.

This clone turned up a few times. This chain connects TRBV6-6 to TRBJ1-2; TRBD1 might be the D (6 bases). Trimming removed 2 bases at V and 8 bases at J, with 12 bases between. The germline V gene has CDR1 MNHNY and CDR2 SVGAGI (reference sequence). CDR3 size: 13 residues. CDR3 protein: CASSYRQGNGYTF. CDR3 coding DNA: TGTGCCAGCAGTTACAGGCAGGGGAACGGCTACACCTTC.

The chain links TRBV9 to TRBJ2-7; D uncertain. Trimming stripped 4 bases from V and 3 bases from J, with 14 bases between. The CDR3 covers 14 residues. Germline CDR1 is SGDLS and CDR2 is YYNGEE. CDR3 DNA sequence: TGTGCCAGCAGCCCATCCAGGCAGAGCTACGAGCAGTACTTC. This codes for CASSPSRQSYEQYF.

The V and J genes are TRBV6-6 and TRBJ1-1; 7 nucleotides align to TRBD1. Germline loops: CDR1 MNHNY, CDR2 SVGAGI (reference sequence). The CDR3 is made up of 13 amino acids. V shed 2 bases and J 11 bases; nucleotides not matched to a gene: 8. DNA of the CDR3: TGTGCCAGCAGTTACGGGACAGCGGAAGCGGCTTTCTTT. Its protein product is CASSYGTAEAAFF.

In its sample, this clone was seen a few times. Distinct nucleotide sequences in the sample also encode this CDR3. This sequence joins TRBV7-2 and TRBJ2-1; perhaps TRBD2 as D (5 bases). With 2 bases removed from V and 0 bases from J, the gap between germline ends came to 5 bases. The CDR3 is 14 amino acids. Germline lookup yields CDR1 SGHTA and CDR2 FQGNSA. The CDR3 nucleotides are TGTGCCAGCAGCTTAAGCGGCTCCTACAATGAGCAGTTCTTC. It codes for CASSLSGSYNEQFF.

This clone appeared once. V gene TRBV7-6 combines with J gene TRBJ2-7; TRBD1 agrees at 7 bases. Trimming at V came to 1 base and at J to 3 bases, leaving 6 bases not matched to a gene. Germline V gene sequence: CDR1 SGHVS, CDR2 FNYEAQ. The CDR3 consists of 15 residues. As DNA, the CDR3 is TGTGCCAGCAGCTTAGGACAGGGTCCCATCTACGAGCAGTACTTC. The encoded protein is CASSLGQGPIYEQYF.

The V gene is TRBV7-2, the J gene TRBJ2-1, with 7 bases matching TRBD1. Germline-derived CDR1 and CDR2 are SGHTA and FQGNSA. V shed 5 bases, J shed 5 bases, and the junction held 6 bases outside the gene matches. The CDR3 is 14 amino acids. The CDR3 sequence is CASSGRQGNNEQFF. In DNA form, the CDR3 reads TGTGCCAGCAGCGGCCGACAGGGCAACAATGAGCAGTTCTTC.

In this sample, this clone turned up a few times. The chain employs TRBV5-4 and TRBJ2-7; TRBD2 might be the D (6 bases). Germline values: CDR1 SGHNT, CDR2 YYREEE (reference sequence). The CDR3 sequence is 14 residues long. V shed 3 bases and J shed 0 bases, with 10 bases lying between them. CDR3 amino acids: CASSWGTGSYEQYF. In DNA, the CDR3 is TGTGCCAGCAGCTGGGGGACTGGCTCCTACGAGCAGTACTTC.

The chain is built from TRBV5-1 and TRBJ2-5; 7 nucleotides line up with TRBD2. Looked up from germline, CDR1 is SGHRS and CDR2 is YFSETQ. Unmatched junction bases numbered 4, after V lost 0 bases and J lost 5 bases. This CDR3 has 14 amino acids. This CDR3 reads CASSLAGGGETQYF. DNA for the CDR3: TGCGCCAGCAGCTTGGCGGGGGGAGGGGAGACCCAGTACTTC.

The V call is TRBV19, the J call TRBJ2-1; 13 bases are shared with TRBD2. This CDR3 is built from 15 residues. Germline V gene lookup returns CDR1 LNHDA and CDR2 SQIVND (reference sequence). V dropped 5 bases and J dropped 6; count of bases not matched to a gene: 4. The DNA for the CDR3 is TGTGCCAGTAGTGGACTAGCGGGAGCCCCCAATGAGCAGTTCTTC. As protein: CASSGLAGAPNEQFF.